The T cell receptor (beta chain) under discussion was sequenced for a study of blood T cell repertoires in COVID-19. The wider study: Acute-phase and convalescent COVID-19 samples originated in the United States, Italy and Spain. T cells, B-cell-depleted T cells, or PBMCs provided the cDNA or gDNA that served as material.

Methods used by the authors: Amplified reference gene primers provided the basis for estimating nucleated cell counts. The assay was immunoSEQ multiplex PCR, and TCRdb's table has in-frame clones only and misses some. D and trimming were read from the DNA, whereas the V and J calls and clone size are those reported in that table. This table holds approximately 72,000 clones, around nine tenths found once. This CDR3 has 13 residues. The germline CDR1 and CDR2 sequences are SNHLY and FYNNEI. V was cut by 6 bases and J by 0 bases, with 8 bases left in between. This chain links TRBV2 with TRBJ1-1; D unclear. The source is a woman in her fifties or sixties with acute or convalescent COVID-19. The material sequenced was peripheral blood. The chain's CDR3 is CASRVYLNTEAFF. Here the CDR3 DNA reads TGTGCCAGCAGAGTCTACCTGAACACTGAAGCTTTCTTT. The variable domain in full, with the rest retrieved from reference TRBV2 and TRBJ1-1, is EPEVTQTPSHQVTQMGQEVILRCVPISNHLYFYWYRQILGQKVEFLVSFYNNEISEKSEIFDDQFSVERPDGSNFTLKIRSTKLEDSAMYFCASRVYLNTEAFFGQGTRLTVV.